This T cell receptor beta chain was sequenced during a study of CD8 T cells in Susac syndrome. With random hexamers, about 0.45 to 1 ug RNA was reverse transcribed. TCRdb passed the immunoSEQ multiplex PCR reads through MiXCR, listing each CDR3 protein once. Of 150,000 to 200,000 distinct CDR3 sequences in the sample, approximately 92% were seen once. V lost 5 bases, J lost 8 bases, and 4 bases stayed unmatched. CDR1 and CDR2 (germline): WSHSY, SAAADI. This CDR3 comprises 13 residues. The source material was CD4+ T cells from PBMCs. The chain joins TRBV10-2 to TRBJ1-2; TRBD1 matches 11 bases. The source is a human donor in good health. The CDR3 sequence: CASSSGQGVGYTF. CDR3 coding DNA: TGCGCCAGCAGTTCGGGACAGGGGGTCGGCTACACCTTC.